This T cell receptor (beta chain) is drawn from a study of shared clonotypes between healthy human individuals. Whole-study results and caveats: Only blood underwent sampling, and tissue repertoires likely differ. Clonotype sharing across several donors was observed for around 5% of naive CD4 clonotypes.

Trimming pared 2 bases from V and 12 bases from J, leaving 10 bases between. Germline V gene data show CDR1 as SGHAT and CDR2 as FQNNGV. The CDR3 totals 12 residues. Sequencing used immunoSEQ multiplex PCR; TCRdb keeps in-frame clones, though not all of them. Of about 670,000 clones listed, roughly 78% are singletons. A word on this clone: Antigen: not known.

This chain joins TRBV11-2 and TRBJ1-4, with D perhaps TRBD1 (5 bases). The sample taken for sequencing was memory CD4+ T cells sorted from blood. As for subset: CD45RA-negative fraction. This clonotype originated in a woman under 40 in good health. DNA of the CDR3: TGTGCCAGCAGCTTAAATGGGGCCGAACTGTTTTTT. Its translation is CASSLNGAELFF.